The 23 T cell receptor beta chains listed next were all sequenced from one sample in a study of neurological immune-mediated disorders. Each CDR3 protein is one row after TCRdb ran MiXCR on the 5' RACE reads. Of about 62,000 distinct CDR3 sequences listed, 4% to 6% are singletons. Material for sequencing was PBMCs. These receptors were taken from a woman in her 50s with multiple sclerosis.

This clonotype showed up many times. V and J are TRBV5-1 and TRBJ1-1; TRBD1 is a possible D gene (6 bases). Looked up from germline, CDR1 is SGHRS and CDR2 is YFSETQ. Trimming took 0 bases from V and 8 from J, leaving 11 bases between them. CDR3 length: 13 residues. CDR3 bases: TGCGCCAGCAGCTTGGAATGGACAGAAGAAGCTTTCTTT. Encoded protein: CASSLEWTEEAFF. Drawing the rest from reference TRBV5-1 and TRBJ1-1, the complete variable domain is KAGVTQTPRYLIKTRGQQVTLSCSPISGHRSVSWYQQTPGQGLQFLFEYFSETQRNKGNFPGRFSGRQFSNSRSEMNVSTLELGDSALYLCASSLEWTEEAFFGQGTRLTVV.

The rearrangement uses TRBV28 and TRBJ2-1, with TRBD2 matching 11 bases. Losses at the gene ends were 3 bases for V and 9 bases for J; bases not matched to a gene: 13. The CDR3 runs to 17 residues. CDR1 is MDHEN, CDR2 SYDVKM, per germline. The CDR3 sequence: CASSFPGFSGGAGEQFF. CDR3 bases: TGTGCCAGCAGTTTTCCCGGGTTTAGCGGGGGGGCGGGTGAGCAGTTCTTC.

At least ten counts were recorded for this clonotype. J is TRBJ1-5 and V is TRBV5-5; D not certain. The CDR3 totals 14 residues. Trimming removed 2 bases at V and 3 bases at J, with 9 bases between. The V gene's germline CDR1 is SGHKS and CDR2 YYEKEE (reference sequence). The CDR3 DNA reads TGTGCCAGCAGCTTCACCGGGTCCAATCAGCCCCAGCATTTT. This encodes CASSFTGSNQPQHF.

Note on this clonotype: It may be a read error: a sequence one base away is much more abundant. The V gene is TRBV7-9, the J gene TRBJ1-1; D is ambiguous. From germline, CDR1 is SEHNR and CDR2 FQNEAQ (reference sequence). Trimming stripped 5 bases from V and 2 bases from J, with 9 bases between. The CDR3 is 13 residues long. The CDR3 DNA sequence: TGTGCCAGCAGCCCACCATATAACACTGAAGCTTTCTTT. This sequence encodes CASSPPYNTEAFF.

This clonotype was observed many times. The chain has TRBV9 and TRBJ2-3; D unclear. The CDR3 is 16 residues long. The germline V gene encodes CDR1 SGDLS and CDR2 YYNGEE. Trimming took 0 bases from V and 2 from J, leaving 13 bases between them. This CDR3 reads CASSVDTSQTTDTQYF. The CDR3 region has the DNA TGTGCCAGCAGCGTAGACACCTCACAGACCACAGATACGCAGTATTTT.

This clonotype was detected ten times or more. CDR3 region: CASSLVGMTGELFF. The DNA for the CDR3 is TGCGCCAGCAGCTTGGTTGGAATGACCGGGGAGCTGTTTTTT. The rearrangement uses TRBV5-1 and TRBJ2-2; D is unresolved. The germline V gene encodes CDR1 SGHRS and CDR2 YFSETQ. The CDR3 covers 14 residues. Trimming shortened V by 0 bases and J by 5 bases, and 8 bases separated the two germline ends.

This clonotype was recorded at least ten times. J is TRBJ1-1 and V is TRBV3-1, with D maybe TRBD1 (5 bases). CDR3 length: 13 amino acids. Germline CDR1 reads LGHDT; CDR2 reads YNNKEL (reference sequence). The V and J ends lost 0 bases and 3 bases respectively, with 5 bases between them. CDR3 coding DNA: TGTGCCAGCAGCCAAGAGGGGGACACTGAAGCTTTCTTT. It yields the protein CASSQEGDTEAFF.

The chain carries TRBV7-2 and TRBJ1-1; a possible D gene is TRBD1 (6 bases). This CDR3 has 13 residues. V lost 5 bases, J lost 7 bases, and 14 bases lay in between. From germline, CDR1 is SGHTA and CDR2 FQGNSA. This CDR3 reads CASSMDRSFEAFF. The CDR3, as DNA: TGTGCCAGCAGCATGGACAGAAGTTTTGAAGCTTTCTTT. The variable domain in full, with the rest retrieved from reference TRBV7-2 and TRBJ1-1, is GAGVSQSPSNKVTEKGKDVELRCDPISGHTALYWYRQSLGQGLEFLIYFQGNSAPDKSGLPSDRFSAERTGGSVSTLTIQRTQQEDSAVYLCASSMDRSFEAFFGQGTRLTVV.

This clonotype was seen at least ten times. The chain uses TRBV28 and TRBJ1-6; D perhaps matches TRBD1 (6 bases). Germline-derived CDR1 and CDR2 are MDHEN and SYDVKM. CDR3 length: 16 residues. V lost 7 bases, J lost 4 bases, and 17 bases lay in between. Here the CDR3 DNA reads TGTGCCAGCATCCAGACAGGCCCATTTTATAATTCACCCCTCCACTTT. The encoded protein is CASIQTGPFYNSPLHF.

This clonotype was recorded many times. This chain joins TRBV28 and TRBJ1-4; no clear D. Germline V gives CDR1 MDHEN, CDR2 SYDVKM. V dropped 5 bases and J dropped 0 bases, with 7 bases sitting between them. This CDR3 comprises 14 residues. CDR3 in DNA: TGTGCCAGCAGTCTCATCCCAACTAATGAAAAACTGTTTTTT. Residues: CASSLIPTNEKLFF.

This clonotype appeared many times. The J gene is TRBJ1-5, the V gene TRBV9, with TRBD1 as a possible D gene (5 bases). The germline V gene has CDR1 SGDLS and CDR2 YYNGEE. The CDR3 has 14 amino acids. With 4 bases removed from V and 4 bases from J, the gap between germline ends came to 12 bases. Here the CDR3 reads CASSPGLQNQPQHF. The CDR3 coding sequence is TGTGCCAGCAGCCCGGGACTCCAGAATCAGCCCCAGCATTTT.

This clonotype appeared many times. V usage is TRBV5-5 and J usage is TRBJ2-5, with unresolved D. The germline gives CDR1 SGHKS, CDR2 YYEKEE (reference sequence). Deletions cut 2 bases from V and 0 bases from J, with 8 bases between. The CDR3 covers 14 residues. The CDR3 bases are TGTGCCAGCAGCTTTAGGTCGGACCAAGAGACCCAGTACTTC. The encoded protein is CASSFRSDQETQYF.

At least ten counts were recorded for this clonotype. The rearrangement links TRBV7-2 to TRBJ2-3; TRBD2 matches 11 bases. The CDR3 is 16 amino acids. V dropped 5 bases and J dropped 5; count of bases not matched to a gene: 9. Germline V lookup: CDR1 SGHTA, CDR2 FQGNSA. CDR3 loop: CASSITSGGRGDTQYF. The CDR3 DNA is TGTGCCAGCAGCATAACTAGCGGGGGCCGGGGAGATACGCAGTATTTT. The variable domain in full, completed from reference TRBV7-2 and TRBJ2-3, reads GAGVSQSPSNKVTEKGKDVELRCDPISGHTALYWYRQSLGQGLEFLIYFQGNSAPDKSGLPSDRFSAERTGGSVSTLTIQRTQQEDSAVYLCASSITSGGRGDTQYFGPGTRLTVL.

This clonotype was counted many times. The CDR3 region has the DNA TGCGCCAGCAGCCCGCGGGAGGGTCGGGAAAAACTGTTTTTT. Translation: CASSPREGREKLFF. V and J are TRBV5-1 and TRBJ1-4; no clear D gene. Between the trimmed V and J ends, which lost 4 bases and 8 bases, there was a span of 15 bases. CDR3 length equals 14 residues. Per the germline V gene, CDR1 is SGHRS and CDR2 is YFSETQ.

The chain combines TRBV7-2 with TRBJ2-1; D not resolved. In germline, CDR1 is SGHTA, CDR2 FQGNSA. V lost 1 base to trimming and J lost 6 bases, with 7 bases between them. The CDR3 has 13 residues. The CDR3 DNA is TGTGCCAGCAGCTTAGGAAAGGGCAATGAGCAGTTCTTC. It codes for CASSLGKGNEQFF.

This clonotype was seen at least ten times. The DNA for the CDR3 is TGCGCCAGCAGCCAAGATAGAGGATTTTCTAATGAAAAACTGTTTTTT. Translation gives CASSQDRGFSNEKLFF. The chain employs TRBV4-1 and TRBJ1-4, with D hard to call. The CDR3 loop spans 16 amino acids. Trimming stripped 0 bases from V and 3 bases from J, with 11 bases between. CDR1 and CDR2 from the germline V gene are MGHRA and YSYEKL.

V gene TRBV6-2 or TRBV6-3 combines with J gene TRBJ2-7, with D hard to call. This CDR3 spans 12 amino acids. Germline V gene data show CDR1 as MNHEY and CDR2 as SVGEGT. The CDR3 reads CNKSAFPYEQYF. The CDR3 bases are TGTAATAAATCAGCTTTCCCCTACGAGCAGTACTTC.

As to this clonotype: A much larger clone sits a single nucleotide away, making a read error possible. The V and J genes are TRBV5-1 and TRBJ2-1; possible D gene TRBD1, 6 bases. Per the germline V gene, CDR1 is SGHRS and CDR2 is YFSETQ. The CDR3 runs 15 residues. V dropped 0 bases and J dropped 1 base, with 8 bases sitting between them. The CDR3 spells CASSLEDRSYNEQFF. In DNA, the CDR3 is TGCGCCAGCAGCTTGGAGGACAGATCCTACAATGAGCAGTTCTTC.

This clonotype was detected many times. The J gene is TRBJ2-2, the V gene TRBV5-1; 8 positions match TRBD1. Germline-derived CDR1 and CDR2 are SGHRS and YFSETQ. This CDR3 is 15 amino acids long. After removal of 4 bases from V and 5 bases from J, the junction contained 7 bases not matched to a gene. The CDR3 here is CASSQRQGRTGELFF. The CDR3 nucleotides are TGCGCCAGCAGCCAGAGACAGGGGCGAACCGGGGAGCTGTTTTTT. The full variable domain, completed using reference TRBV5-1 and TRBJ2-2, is KAGVTQTPRYLIKTRGQQVTLSCSPISGHRSVSWYQQTPGQGLQFLFEYFSETQRNKGNFPGRFSGRQFSNSRSEMNVSTLELGDSALYLCASSQRQGRTGELFFGEGSRLTVL.

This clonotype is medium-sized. CDR3 coding DNA: TGTGCCAGCAGCTTGAGTGGTAGCGGGAATGAAAAACTGTTTTTT. Amino acid sequence: CASSLSGSGNEKLFF. The V and J genes are TRBV5-6 and TRBJ1-4, with D hard to call. Looked up from germline, CDR1 is SGHDT and CDR2 is YYEEEE. Between the trimmed V and J ends, which lost 1 base and 5 bases, there was a span of 12 bases. This CDR3 contains 15 residues.

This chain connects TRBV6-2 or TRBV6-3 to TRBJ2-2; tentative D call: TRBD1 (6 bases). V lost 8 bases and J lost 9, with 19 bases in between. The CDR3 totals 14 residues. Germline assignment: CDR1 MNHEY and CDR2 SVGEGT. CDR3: CASGPGQIHRELFF. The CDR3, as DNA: TGTGCCAGCGGGCCCGGACAGATCCACCGGGAGCTGTTTTTT.

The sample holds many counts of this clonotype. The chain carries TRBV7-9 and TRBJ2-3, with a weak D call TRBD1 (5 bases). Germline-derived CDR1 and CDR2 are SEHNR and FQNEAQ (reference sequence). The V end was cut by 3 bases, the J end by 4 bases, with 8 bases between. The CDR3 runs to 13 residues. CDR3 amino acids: CASSFKGPDTQYF. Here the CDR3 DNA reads TGTGCCAGCAGCTTCAAGGGGCCAGATACGCAGTATTTT.

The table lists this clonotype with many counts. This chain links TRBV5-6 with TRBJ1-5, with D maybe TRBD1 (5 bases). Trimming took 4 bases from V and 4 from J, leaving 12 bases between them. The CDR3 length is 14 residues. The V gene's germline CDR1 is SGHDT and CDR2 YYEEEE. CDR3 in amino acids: CASSLRGINQPQHF. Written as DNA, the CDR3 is TGTGCCAGCAGCCTCCGGGGGATTAATCAGCCCCAGCATTTT.